This T cell receptor (beta chain) comes out of a study of blood T cell repertoires in COVID-19. About the research overall: T cells, B-cell-depleted T cells, or PBMCs provided the cDNA or gDNA that served as material.

Losses at the gene ends were 4 bases for V and 3 bases for J; bases not matched to a gene: 6. The germline V gene encodes CDR1 SGHNT and CDR2 YYREEE (reference sequence). The CDR3 totals 17 residues. Per the authors' pipeline: Amplification with reference gene primers provided the estimates of nucleated cell counts. TCRdb's copy holds only in-frame clones and misses some; the assay was immunoSEQ multiplex PCR. V, J and clone size are taken as reported in that table, and D and trimming were inferred from the DNA itself. The sample lists 150,000 to 200,000 clones; around 90% were seen once. Sequenced sample: peripheral blood. The sequence derives from a man in his 60s with acute or convalescent COVID-19. The chain carries TRBV5-4 and TRBJ2-3, with 15 bases lining up with TRBD2. Written as DNA, the CDR3 is TGTGCCAGCAGCCCGGGGACTAGCGGGAGGTGGACAGATACGCAGTATTTT. As protein: CASSPGTSGRWTDTQYF.